A single sample gave rise to the 11 T cell receptor beta chains below, sequenced in a study of identical twins. Using its own MiXCR run on the 5' RACE reads, TCRdb lists one record per CDR3 protein. In the table there are around 1.7 million distinct CDR3 sequences, 25% to 35% of which are singletons. The sample comprised cord blood. These TCRs come from a newborn girl in good health.

This clonotype was seen a few times. The CDR3 reads CASSSRGISPLHF. CDR3 sequence (DNA): TGTGCCAGCAGCTCGCGGGGGATCTCACCCCTCCACTTT. The chain employs TRBV7-9 and TRBJ1-6, with TRBD1 as a possible D gene (5 bases). The CDR3 is 13 residues long. Trimming took 4 bases from V and 10 from J, leaving 11 bases between them. CDR1 is SEHNR and CDR2 is FQNEAQ in the germline V gene (reference sequence).

The J gene is TRBJ1-1, the V gene TRBV29-1, with 9 bases fitting TRBD1. Germline CDR1 reads SQVTM; CDR2 reads ANQGSEA. The CDR3 has 13 residues. V trimming: 6 bases; J trimming: 1 base; junction bases outside the gene matches: 3. CDR3 nucleotides: TGCAGCGTAGGGGACAGGGAGAACACTGAAGCTTTCTTT. Residues: CSVGDRENTEAFF.

The table lists this clonotype with a few counts. V is TRBV7-9 and J is TRBJ2-7; 8 bases are shared with TRBD1. The CDR3 has 14 residues. Trimming cost V 1 base and J 5 bases; bases outside gene matches: 4. Looked up from germline, CDR1 is SEHNR and CDR2 is FQNEAQ (reference sequence). CDR3 nucleotides: TGTGCCAGCAGCTTAGGACAGGGGCCCAACGAGCAGTACTTC. Translated, it gives CASSLGQGPNEQYF.

This clonotype was observed a few times. The chain has TRBV4-2 and TRBJ2-1; TRBD2 is a possible D gene (6 bases). The CDR3 consists of 16 residues. Per the germline V gene, CDR1 is LGHNA and CDR2 is YNFKEQ. V lost 0 bases to trimming and J lost 4 bases, with 13 bases between them. The DNA of the CDR3 is TGTGCCAGCAGCCAAGATTGGCGGGAAAAATACAATGAGCAGTTCTTC. This codes for CASSQDWREKYNEQFF.

The rearrangement uses TRBV7-2 and TRBJ2-1, with 9 bases fitting TRBD2. Trimming cost V 5 bases and J 9 bases; bases outside gene matches: 8. CDR1 SGHTA and CDR2 FQGNSA come from the germline V gene. The CDR3 has 14 residues. CDR3 sequence reads: CASSGPGLASEQFF. The CDR3 DNA is TGTGCCAGCAGCGGTCCGGGACTAGCATCTGAGCAGTTCTTC.

Comment on this clonotype: A much larger clone differs from this one at a single base, so this may be a read error. The V gene is TRBV11-2, the J gene TRBJ2-1, with 8 bases fitting TRBD2. This CDR3 contains 16 residues. Germline lookup yields CDR1 SGHAT and CDR2 FQNNGV. After removal of 1 base from V and 10 bases from J, the junction contained 12 bases not matched to a gene. The CDR3 sequence: CASSLGRGLVSYEQFF. CDR3 DNA sequence: TGTGCCAGCAGCTTAGGTCGGGGACTAGTCTCCTACGAGCAGTTCTTC.

The chain uses TRBV6-1 and TRBJ1-5, with D hard to call. The CDR3 sequence is 13 residues long. The germline V gene has CDR1 MNHNS and CDR2 SASEGT. The V gene lost 5 bases and the J gene lost 3 bases, with 8 bases spanning the gap. The CDR3 region has the DNA TGTGCCAGCAGTACGACCGCCAATCAGCCCCAGCATTTT. Its protein product is CASSTTANQPQHF.

This chain connects TRBV7-2 to TRBJ2-2; no reliable D call. This CDR3 contains 14 residues. Between the trimmed V and J ends, which lost 1 base and 4 bases, there was a span of 7 bases. Per the germline V gene, CDR1 is SGHTA and CDR2 is FQGNSA. CDR3 region: CASSLVRPTGELFF. CDR3 sequence (DNA): TGTGCCAGCAGCTTAGTCCGACCCACCGGGGAGCTGTTTTTT.

The CDR3 DNA sequence: TGTGCCAGCAGTGACAGTGGGCCCACCAGAGAGACCCAGTACTTC. This encodes CASSDSGPTRETQYF. This chain connects TRBV25-1 to TRBJ2-5; D gene uncertain. The CDR3 contains 15 residues. The germline V and J ends were trimmed by 3 bases and 4 bases, with 15 bases remaining between them. In germline, CDR1 is MGHDK, CDR2 SYGVNS.

The chain links TRBV20-1 to TRBJ1-5, with D unresolved. V dropped 1 base and J dropped 0 bases, with 7 bases sitting between them. The CDR3 totals 14 residues. CDR1 is DFQATT, CDR2 SNEGSKA, per germline (reference sequence). CDR3 DNA: TGCAGTGCTAGAGCCAGCCATAGCAATCAGCCCCAGCATTTT. Translating it yields CSARASHSNQPQHF.

The chain has TRBV6-1 and TRBJ1-6; D is undetermined. The CDR3 is made up of 14 amino acids. CDR1 is MNHNS and CDR2 is SASEGT in the germline V gene. V lost 3 bases to trimming and J lost 13 bases, with 16 bases between them. The CDR3, as DNA: TGTGCCAGCAGTGAGGCCAGGAGATCGGATCCCCTCCACTTT. As protein: CASSEARRSDPLHF.